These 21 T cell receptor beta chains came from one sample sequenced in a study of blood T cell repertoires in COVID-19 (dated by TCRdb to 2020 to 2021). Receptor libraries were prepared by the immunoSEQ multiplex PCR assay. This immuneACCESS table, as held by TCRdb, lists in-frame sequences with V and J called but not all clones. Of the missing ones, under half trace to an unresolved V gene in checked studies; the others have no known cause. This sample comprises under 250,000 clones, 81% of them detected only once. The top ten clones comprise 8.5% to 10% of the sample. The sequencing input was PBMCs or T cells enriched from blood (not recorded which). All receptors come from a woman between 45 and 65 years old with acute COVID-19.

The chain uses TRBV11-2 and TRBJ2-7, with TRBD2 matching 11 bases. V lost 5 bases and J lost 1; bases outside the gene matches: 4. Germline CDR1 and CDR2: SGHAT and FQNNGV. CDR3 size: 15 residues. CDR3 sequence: CASSPTSGISYEQYF. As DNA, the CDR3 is TGTGCCAGCAGCCCGACTAGCGGGATTTCCTACGAGCAGTACTTC.

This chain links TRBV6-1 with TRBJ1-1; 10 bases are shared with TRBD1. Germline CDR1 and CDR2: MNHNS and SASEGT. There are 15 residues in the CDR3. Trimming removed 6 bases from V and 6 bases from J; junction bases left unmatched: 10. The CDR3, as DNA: TGTGCCAGCAGCTCCCATGCGGACAGGGGGTCTGAAGCTTTCTTT. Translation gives CASSSHADRGSEAFF.

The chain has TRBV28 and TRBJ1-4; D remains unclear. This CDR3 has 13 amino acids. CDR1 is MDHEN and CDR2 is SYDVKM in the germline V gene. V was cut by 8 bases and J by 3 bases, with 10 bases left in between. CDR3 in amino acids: CASGGRANEKLFF. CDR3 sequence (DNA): TGTGCCAGCGGAGGACGGGCTAATGAAAAACTGTTTTTT.

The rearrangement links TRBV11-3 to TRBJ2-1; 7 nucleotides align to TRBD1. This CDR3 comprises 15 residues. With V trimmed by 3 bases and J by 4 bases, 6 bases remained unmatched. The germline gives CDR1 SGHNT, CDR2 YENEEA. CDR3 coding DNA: TGTGCCAGCAGCTTTAGGGGGCAGCCTTACAATGAGCAGTTCTTC. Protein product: CASSFRGQPYNEQFF.

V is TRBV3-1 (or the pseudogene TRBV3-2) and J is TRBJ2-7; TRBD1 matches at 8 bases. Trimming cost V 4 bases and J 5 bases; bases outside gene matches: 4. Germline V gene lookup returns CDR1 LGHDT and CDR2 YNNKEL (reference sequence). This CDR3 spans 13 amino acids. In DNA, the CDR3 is TGTGCCAGCAGCCGCACGACAGGGGACGAGCAGTACTTC. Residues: CASSRTTGDEQYF.

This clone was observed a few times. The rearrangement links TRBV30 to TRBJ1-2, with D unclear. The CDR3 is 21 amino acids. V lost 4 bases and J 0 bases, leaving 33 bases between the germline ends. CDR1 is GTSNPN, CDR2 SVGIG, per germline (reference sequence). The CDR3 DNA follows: TGTGCCTGGACACCCCGGAGGGATTGGGCCCTTTTAACCCTGACTAACTATGGCTACACCTTC. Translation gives CAWTPRRDWALLTLTNYGYTF.

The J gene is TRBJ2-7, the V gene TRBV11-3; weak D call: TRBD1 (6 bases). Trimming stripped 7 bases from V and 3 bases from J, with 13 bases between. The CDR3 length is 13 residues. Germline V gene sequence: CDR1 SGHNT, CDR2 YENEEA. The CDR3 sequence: CASTWTESYEQYF. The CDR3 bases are TGTGCCAGCACCTGGACAGAAAGCTACGAGCAGTACTTC.

The CDR3 DNA is TGTGCCAGCAGTGAAATGAGTGGGACAGGGGATGAAAAACTGTTTTTT. It yields the protein CASSEMSGTGDEKLFF. This chain connects TRBV6-1 to TRBJ1-4; 10 positions agree with TRBD1. The J segment lost 6 bases and the V segment lost 2 bases, leaving 6 bases of the junction unmatched. Germline V gene data show CDR1 as MNHNS and CDR2 as SASEGT. This CDR3 is built from 16 residues.

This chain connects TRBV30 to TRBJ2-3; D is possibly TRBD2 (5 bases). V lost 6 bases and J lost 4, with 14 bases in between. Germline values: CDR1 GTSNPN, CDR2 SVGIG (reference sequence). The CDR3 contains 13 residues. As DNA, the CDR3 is TGTGCCTGCTGGAGGCCCGGGGCAGATACGCAGTATTTT. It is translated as CACWRPGADTQYF.

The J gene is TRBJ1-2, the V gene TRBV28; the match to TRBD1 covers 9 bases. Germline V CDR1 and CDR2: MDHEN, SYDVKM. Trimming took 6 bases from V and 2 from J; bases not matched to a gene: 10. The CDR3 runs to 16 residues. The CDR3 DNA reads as TGTGCCAGCAGACCCTTTGACAGGGGGGCCAACTATGGCTACACCTTC. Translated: CASRPFDRGANYGYTF.

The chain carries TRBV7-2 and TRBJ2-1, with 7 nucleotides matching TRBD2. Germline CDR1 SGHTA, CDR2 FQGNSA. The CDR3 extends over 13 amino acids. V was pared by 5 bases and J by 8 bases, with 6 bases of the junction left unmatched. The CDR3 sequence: CASSHTSDHEQFF. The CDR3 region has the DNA TGTGCCAGCAGCCACACTAGCGACCATGAGCAGTTCTTC.

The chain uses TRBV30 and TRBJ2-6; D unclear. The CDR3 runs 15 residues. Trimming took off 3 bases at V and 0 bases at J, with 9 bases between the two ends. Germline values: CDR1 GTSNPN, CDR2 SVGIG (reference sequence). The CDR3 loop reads CAWRLTSSGANVLTF. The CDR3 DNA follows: TGTGCCTGGAGGCTCACAAGCTCTGGGGCCAACGTCCTGACTTTC. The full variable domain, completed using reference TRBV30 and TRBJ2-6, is SQTIHQWPATLVQPVGSPLSLECTVEGTSNPNLYWYRQAAGRGLQLLFYSVGIGQISSEVPQNLSASRPQDRQFILSSKKLLLSDSGFYLCAWRLTSSGANVLTFGAGSRLTVL.

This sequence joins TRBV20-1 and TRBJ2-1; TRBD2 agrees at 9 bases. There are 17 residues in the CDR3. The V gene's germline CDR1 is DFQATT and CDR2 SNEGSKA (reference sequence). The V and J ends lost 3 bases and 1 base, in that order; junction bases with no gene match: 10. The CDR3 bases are TGCAGTGCTAGTGTTAGCGGGAGTTCTAGGTCCTACAATGAGCAGTTCTTC. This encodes CSASVSGSSRSYNEQFF.

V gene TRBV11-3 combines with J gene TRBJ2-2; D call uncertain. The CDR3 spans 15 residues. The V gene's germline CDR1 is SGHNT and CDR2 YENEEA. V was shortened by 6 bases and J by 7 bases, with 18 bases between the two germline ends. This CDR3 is CASSRLEAMYGELFF. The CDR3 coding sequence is TGTGCCAGCAGTCGGCTAGAAGCGATGTACGGGGAGCTGTTTTTT.

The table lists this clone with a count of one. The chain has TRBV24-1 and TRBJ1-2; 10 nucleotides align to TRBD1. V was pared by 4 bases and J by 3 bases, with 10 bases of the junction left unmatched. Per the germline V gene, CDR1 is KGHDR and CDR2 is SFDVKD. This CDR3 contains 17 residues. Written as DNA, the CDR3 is TGTGCCACCAGTGAATCCGGGACAGGGGAGGTTGACTATGGCTACACCTTC. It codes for CATSESGTGEVDYGYTF.

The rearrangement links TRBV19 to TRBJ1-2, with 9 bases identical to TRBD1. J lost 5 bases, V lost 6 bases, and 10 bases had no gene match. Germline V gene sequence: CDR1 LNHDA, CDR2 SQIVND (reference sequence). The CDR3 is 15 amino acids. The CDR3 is CASRSELGQGYGYTF. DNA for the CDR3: TGTGCCAGTAGGTCAGAACTGGGACAGGGTTATGGCTACACCTTC.

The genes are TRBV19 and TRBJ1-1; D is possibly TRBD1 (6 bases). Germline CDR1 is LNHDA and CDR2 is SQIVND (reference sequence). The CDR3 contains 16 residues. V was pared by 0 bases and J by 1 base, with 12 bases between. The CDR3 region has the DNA TGTGCCAGTAGTATAGACAGGGGAAGTACGAACACTGAAGCTTTCTTT. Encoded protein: CASSIDRGSTNTEAFF.

For the CDR3, the DNA is TGTGCCAGCAGCTTCGGGTCGAACACTGAAGCTTTCTTT. Protein sequence: CASSFGSNTEAFF. The V gene is TRBV5-4, the J gene TRBJ1-1; unclear D gene. The germline gives CDR1 SGHNT, CDR2 YYREEE (reference sequence). V was cut by 2 bases and J by 1 base, with 6 bases left in between. The CDR3 runs 13 residues.

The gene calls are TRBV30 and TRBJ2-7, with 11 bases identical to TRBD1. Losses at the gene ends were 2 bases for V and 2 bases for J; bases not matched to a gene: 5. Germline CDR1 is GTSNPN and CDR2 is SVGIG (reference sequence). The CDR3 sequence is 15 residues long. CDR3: CAWSSGTGGAYEQYF. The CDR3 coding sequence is TGTGCCTGGAGTTCCGGGACAGGGGGAGCCTACGAGCAGTACTTC. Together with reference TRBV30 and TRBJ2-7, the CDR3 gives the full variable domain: SQTIHQWPATLVQPVGSPLSLECTVEGTSNPNLYWYRQAAGRGLQLLFYSVGIGQISSEVPQNLSASRPQDRQFILSSKKLLLSDSGFYLCAWSSGTGGAYEQYFGPGTRLTVT.

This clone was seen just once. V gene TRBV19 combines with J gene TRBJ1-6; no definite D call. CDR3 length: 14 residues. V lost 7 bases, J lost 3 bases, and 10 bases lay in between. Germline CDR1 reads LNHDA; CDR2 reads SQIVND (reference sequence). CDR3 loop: CASTEGLYNSPLHF. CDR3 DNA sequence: TGTGCCAGTACTGAGGGCCTCTATAATTCACCCCTCCACTTT.

The CDR3 DNA sequence: TGTGCCTCCGGGGGCTCTGGAAACACCATATATTTT. Protein: CASGGSGNTIYF. V usage is TRBV13 and J usage is TRBJ1-3, with TRBD1 as a possible D gene (5 bases). CDR3 size: 12 residues. The V gene lost 11 bases and the J gene lost 0 bases, with 8 bases spanning the gap. Germline V gives CDR1 PRHDT, CDR2 FYEKMQ (reference sequence).